This TCR beta chain was identified in a study of blood T cell repertoires in COVID-19. Overall study: Collection of acute and convalescent COVID-19 samples took place in the United States, Italy and Spain.

Only in-frame clones appear in the TCRdb table, and some are missing; sequencing was by immunoSEQ multiplex PCR. In the table there are about 270,000 clones, 70% to 90% of which are singletons. Patients in Seattle were enrolled during active infection, then followed longitudinally. The germline V and J ends were trimmed by 0 bases and 1 base, with 7 bases remaining between them. CDR1 is SGHDT and CDR2 is YYEEEE in the germline V gene. This CDR3 comprises 14 residues. The J gene is TRBJ1-2, the V gene TRBV5-6; D unclear. The source material was peripheral blood. The receptor's source is a woman under 40 with COVID-19, enrolled during active disease. DNA of the CDR3: TGTGCCAGCAGCTTGGTCCGGGGTAACTATGGCTACACCTTC. Protein sequence: CASSLVRGNYGYTF.